This T cell receptor beta chain emerged from a study of T cells in Graves' hyperthyroidism and ophthalmopathy. Graves' hyperthyroidism was deemed stable absent ophthalmopathy progression within 18 months. Diagnostic decisions used clinical symptoms, serum thyroxine and TRAb, thyroid ultrasound and orbital computed tomography. What was amplified from RNA transcripts were TCR beta CDR3 regions. The HTBI primer set was used in a first-round RT-PCR of the TCR CDR3. TCRdb analysed the multiplex PCR reads with MiXCR anew, one entry per CDR3 protein. The data show just over 550,000 distinct CDR3 sequences, around 42% seen once. The sequenced sample consisted of peripheral blood or thyroid tissue (not recorded which). This receptor was obtained from a woman aged 18-30 years with Graves' hyperthyroidism.

The CDR3, as DNA: TGTGCCAGCAGCTTAGGCGCTAGCCACAATGAGCAGTACTTC. It is translated as CASSLGASHNEQYF. This rearrangement joins TRBV7-6 to TRBJ2-7, with D perhaps matching TRBD2 (5 bases). Germline-derived CDR1 and CDR2 are SGHVS and FNYEAQ. The CDR3 totals 14 residues. The V gene lost 1 base and the J gene lost 7 bases, with 14 bases spanning the gap.